A selection of T cell receptor beta chains follows, all from one sample in a study of blood T cells in healthy people across ages. From the 5' RACE reads, TCRdb called clonotypes with MiXCR, one entry per CDR3 protein. Of roughly 500,000 distinct CDR3 sequences detected, 24% appear once; the ten largest clones hold 8.5% to 9.5%. This sample also belongs to another study, concerning T cells of mothers and their children.

Material: blood. These receptors came from a boy between 10 and 17 years old in good health. Both conserved end residues are part of each CDR3. The order of the fields is D gene, J gene, V gene, clone size, CDR3 DNA, CDR3 protein. D genes are given only for firm matches. Where a row states a size, it is once, few, many or the class of an expanded clone; other rows omit it.

- TRBJ2-7 TRBV28 - TGTGCCAGCAGTTTAGGGTGGCGGACGGCCCACTGCTTC CASSLGWRTAHCF
- TRBJ2-7 TRBV7-2 - TGTGCCAGCAGCGAGGGCTCGACCTACGAGCAGTACTTC CASSEGSTYEQYF
- TRBJ1-2 TRBV7-3 - TGTGCCAGCAGCTTGATGGGAGGGGGGGCGCTCGGCTACACCTTC CASSLMGGGALGYTF
TRBD2 TRBJ2-7 TRBV7-2 - TGTGCCAGCAGCTTGGCCAGCGGGACTACCTACGAGCAGTACTTC CASSLASGTTYEQYF
- TRBJ2-1 TRBV4-2 - TGTGCCAGCAGCCGAGACGGAGGCGATGAGCAGTTCTTC CASSRDGGDEQFF
- TRBJ2-1 TRBV7-8 few TGTGCCAGCAGCCCGGGGGAGTACAATGAGCAGTTCTTC CASSPGEYNEQFF
- TRBJ2-5 TRBV28 - TGTGCCAGCAGTTTTACACGGGGACGTCGGGAGACCCAGTACTTC CASSFTRGRRETQYF
TRBD1 TRBJ1-1 TRBV18 - TGTGCCAGCTCATCCGTACCGGGACAGGGCACTGAAGCTTTCTTT CASSSVPGQGTEAFF
- TRBJ2-4 TRBV28 few TGTGCCAGCACGACGGTTCAACGGGCCAAAAACATTCAGTACTTC CASTTVQRAKNIQYF
- TRBJ2-4 TRBV20-1 - TGCAGTTCTAGGTGGTCCAATGATAACATTCAGTACTTC CSSRWSNDNIQYF
TRBD1 TRBJ1-2 TRBV12-3/TRBV12-4 - TGTGCCAGCAGCCGACAGGGGCAGACTGGCTACACCTTC CASSRQGQTGYTF
TRBD2 TRBJ2-1 TRBV9 - TGTGCCAGCAGCGTAGCTGGGCGGGGGGGCTCCTACAATGAGCAGTTCTTC CASSVAGRGGSYNEQFF
- TRBJ2-3 TRBV27 few TGTGCCAGCAGTTTTGGCGGGGGCGGGAAGGGCACGCAGTATTTT CASSFGGGGKGTQYF
- TRBJ2-1 TRBV11-3 few TGTGCCAGCAGCGGGAGAAACAATGAGCAGTTCTTC CASSGRNNEQFF
- TRBJ2-2 TRBV28 few TGTGCCAGCAGCAGTTTCGGGAACACCGGGGAGCTGTTTTTT CASSSFGNTGELFF